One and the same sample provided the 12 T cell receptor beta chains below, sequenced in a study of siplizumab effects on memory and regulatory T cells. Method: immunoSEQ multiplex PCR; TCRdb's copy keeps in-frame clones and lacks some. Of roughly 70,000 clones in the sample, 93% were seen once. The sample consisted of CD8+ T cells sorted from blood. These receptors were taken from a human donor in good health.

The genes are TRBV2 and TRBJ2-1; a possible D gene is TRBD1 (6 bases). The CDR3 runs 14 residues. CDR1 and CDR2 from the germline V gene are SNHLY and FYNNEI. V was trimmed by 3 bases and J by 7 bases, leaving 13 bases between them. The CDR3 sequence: CASSDLIDRNEQFF. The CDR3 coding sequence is TGTGCCAGCAGTGACCTTATAGACAGGAATGAGCAGTTCTTC.

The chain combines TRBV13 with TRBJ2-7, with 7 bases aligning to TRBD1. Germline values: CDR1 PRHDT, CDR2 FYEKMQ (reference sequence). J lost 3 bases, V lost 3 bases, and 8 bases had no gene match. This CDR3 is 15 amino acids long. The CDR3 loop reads CASSFRQGVSYEQYF. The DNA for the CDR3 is TGTGCCAGCAGCTTCCGACAGGGAGTAAGCTACGAGCAGTACTTC.

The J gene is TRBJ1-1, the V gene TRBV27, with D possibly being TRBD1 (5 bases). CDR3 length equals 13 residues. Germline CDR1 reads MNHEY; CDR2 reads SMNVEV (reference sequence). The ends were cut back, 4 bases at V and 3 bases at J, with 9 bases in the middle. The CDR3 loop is CASSSGWHTEAFF. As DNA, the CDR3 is TGTGCCAGCAGTTCAGGGTGGCACACTGAAGCTTTCTTT.

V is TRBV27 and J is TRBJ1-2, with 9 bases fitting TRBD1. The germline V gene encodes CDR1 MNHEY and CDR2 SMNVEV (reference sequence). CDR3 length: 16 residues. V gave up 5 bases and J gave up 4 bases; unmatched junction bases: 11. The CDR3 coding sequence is TGTGCCAGCAGTACGATAAGACAGGGGGTTCCCTATGGCTACACCTTC. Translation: CASSTIRQGVPYGYTF.

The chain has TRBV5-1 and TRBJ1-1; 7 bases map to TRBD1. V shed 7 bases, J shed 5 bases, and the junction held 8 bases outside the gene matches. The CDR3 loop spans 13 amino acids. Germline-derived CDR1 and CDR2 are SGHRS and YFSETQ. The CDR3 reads CASLRTGETEAFF. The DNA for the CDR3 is TGCGCCAGCCTGAGAACAGGGGAAACTGAAGCTTTCTTT.

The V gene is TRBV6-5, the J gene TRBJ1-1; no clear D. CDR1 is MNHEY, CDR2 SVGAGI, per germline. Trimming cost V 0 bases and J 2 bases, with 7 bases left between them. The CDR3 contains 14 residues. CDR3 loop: CASSYSYTNTEAFF. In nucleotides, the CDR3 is TGTGCCAGCAGTTACTCGTACACTAACACTGAAGCTTTCTTT.

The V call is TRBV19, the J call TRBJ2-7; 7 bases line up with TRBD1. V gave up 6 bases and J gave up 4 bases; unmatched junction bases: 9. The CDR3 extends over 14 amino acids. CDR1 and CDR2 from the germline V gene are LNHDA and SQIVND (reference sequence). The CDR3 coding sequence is TGTGCCAGTAGCCAGGGGACAGCGTTTTACGAGCAGTACTTC. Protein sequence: CASSQGTAFYEQYF.

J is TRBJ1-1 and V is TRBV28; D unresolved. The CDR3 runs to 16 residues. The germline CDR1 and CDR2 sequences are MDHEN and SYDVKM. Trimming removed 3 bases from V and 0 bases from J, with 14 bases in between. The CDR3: CASSFSRPTLNTEAFF. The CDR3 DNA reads TGTGCCAGCAGTTTCTCCCGGCCGACCTTGAACACTGAAGCTTTCTTT. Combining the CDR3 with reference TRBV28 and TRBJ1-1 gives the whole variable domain DVKVTQSSRYLVKRTGEKVFLECVQDMDHENMFWYRQDPGLGLRLIYFSYDVKMKEKGDIPEGYSVSREKKERFSLILESASTNQTSMYLCASSFSRPTLNTEAFFGQGTRLTVV.

This chain's CDR3 is CASSLPGVQETQYF. For the CDR3, the DNA is TGTGCCAGCAGCCTTCCGGGAGTCCAAGAGACCCAGTACTTC. The chain links TRBV11-3 to TRBJ2-5; perhaps TRBD2 as D (6 bases). The CDR3 is 14 residues long. CDR1 is SGHNT and CDR2 is YENEEA in the germline V gene. Trimming cost V 5 bases and J 1 base, with 11 bases left between them.

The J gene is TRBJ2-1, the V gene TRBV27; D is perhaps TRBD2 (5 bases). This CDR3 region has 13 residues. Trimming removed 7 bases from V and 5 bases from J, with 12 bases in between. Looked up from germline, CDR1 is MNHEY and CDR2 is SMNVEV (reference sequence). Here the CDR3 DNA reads TGTGCCAGCACCCCGGCCGGGAACAATGAGCAGTTCTTC. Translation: CASTPAGNNEQFF.

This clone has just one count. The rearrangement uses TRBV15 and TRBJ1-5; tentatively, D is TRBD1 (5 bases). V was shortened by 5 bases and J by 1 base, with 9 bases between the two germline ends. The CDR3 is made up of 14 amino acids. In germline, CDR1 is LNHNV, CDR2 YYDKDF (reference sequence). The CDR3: CATSERDSNQPQHF. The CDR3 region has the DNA TGTGCCACCAGCGAACGGGACAGCAATCAGCCCCAGCATTTT. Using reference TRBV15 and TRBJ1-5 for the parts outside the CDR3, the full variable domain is DAMVIQNPRYQVTQFGKPVTLSCSQTLNHNVMYWYQQKSSQAPKLLFHYYDKDFNNEADTPDNFQSRRPNTSFCFLDIRSPGLGDTAMYLCATSERDSNQPQHFGDGTRLSIL.

CDR3: CASSATLGGQPQHF. CDR3 coding DNA: TGTGCCAGCAGTGCGACTTTGGGGGGCCAGCCCCAGCATTTT. The chain recombines TRBV6-5 with TRBJ1-5, with D possibly matching TRBD1 (6 bases). From germline, CDR1 is MNHEY and CDR2 SVGAGI. V dropped 5 bases and J dropped 7 bases, with 15 bases sitting between them. The CDR3 runs to 14 residues.